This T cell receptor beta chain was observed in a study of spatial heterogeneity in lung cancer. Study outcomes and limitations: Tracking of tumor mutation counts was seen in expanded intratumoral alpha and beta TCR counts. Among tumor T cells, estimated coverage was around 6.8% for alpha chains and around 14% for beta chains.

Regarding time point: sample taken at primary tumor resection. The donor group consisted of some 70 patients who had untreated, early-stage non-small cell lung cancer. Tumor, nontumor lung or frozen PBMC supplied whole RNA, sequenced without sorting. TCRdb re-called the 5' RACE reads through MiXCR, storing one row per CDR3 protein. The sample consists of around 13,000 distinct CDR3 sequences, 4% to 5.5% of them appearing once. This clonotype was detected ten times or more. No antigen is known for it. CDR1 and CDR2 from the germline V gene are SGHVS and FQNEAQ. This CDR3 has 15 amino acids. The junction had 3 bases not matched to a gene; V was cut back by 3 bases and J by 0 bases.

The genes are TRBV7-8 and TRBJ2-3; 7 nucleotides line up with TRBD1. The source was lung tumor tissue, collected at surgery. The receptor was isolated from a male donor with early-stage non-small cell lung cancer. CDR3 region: CASSFGTVSTDTQYF. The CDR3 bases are TGTGCCAGCAGCTTTGGGACAGTTAGCACAGATACGCAGTATTTT.